Given below is one T cell receptor beta chain in context. Some clones are missing from TCRdb's copy, which holds only in-frame ones; the method was immunoSEQ multiplex PCR. The data contain some 790,000 clones, over 55% of them seen just once; the ten biggest clones take up around 1.7%. These data belong to a study of shared clonotypes between healthy human individuals. The germline V and J ends were trimmed by 4 bases and 5 bases, with 22 bases remaining between them. This CDR3 is built from 16 residues. Germline V gives CDR1 SGHRS, CDR2 YFSETQ. The investigators split CD4+ cells into a CD45RA+ naive subset and a CD45RA-negative memory subset.

The sequenced material came from memory CD4+ T cells sorted from blood. Subset denoted: CD45RA-negative fraction. The rearrangement uses TRBV5-1 and TRBJ2-7, with D perhaps matching TRBD1 or TRBD2 (7 bases each). The clonotype comes from a woman aged 25 to 45 in good health. Written as DNA, the CDR3 is TGCGCCAGCAGCAGACAGGGTACGCGGGAGAGGAACGAGCAGTACTTC. Its protein product is CASSRQGTRERNEQYF.